The clone carrying this T cell receptor (beta chain) was counted only a few times. The sample belongs to a study of blood T cell repertoires in COVID-19. Whole-study context: The analysed material was cDNA or gDNA that came from T cells, B-cell-depleted T cells, or PBMCs.

This CDR3 is built from 15 residues. The germline CDR1 and CDR2 sequences are LNHDA and SQIVND (reference sequence). V shed 3 bases and J shed 0 bases, with 10 bases lying between them. This table comes from immunoSEQ multiplex PCR, and its TCRdb copy is limited to in-frame clones, with some not included. The table shows 13,000 to 15,000 clones, with around 91% occurring only once. This sequence joins TRBV19 and TRBJ2-3; D possibly corresponds to TRBD1 (5 bases). The receptor's source is a man aged 45-65 years with active COVID-19. The sequenced sample was peripheral blood. The CDR3, as DNA: TGTGCCAGTAGTATGGGGCAGTCTAGCACAGATACGCAGTATTTT. Translating it yields CASSMGQSSTDTQYF. Looking up the rest from reference TRBV19 and TRBJ2-3 gives the full variable domain: DGGITQSPKYLFRKEGQNVTLSCEQNLNHDAMYWYRQDPGQGLRLIYYSQIVNDFQKGDIAEGYSVSREKKESFPLTVTSAQKNPTAFYLCASSMGQSSTDTQYFGPGTRLTVL.